The 23 T cell receptor beta chains below come from one sample, sequenced in a study of T cell responses to AZD1222 COVID-19 vaccine. Produced via immunoSEQ multiplex PCR; TCRdb's table is partial and in-frame only. The profile shows roughly 96,000 clones, over 75% of them singletons. The specimen comprised peripheral blood, sampled on day 0 of AZD1222 vaccination. These receptors came from an adult in good health.

V and J are TRBV4-1 and TRBJ2-1; TRBD2 matches at 12 bases. With 1 base clipped from V and 9 bases from J, the junction kept 4 bases outside the gene matches. CDR3 length equals 15 residues. Germline CDR1 reads MGHRA; CDR2 reads YSYEKL. CDR3 DNA sequence: TGCGCCAGCAGCCAAGCAAGACTAGCGGGAGCTGAGCAGTTCTTC. Protein sequence: CASSQARLAGAEQFF.

This sequence joins TRBV20-1 and TRBJ2-7; D gene uncertain. The CDR3 extends over 12 amino acids. The germline V and J ends were trimmed by 3 bases and 1 base, with 7 bases remaining between them. CDR1 and CDR2 from the germline V gene are DFQATT and SNEGSKA (reference sequence). DNA for the CDR3: TGCAGTGCTAGTGGAAGTTCCTACGAGCAGTACTTC. This gives the protein CSASGSSYEQYF.

The V and J genes are TRBV5-4 and TRBJ1-2; D uncertain. Germline CDR1 is SGHNT and CDR2 is YYREEE (reference sequence). V was pared by 5 bases and J by 6 bases, with 17 bases between. This CDR3 is built from 14 residues. CDR3 nucleotides: TGTGCCAGCAGACCCCGTGGTTATTCAGATGGCTACACCTTC. Translating it yields CASRPRGYSDGYTF.

This clone showed up just a few times. This chain joins TRBV2 and TRBJ1-4; 10 nucleotides agree with TRBD1. The CDR3 runs 15 residues. The trim removed 3 bases at V and 5 bases at J, leaving 3 bases unmatched. Germline V lookup: CDR1 SNHLY, CDR2 FYNNEI. The CDR3 DNA follows: TGTGCCAGCAGTGAGGACAGGGGGTACAATGAAAAACTGTTTTTT. Residues: CASSEDRGYNEKLFF.

The chain links TRBV10-3 to TRBJ2-1, with 12 bases that match TRBD2. This CDR3 has 18 residues. The V gene end was trimmed by 10 bases and the J gene end by 1 base; junction bases not matched to a gene: 14. The germline gives CDR1 ENHRY, CDR2 SYGVKD. CDR3 DNA sequence: TGTGCCAGCCGCCAATTAGTAACTAGCGGGAGGTCCTACAATGAGCAGTTCTTC. As protein: CASRQLVTSGRSYNEQFF.

The chain employs TRBV5-6 and TRBJ1-4; TRBD1 matches at 7 bases. Germline CDR1 is SGHDT and CDR2 is YYEEEE. This CDR3 region has 14 residues. V shed 4 bases and J 7 bases; nucleotides not matched to a gene: 7. CDR3 coding DNA: TGTGCCAGCAGCCCCGGGACAGTGACTGAAAAACTGTTTTTT. Translated: CASSPGTVTEKLFF.

This chain uses TRBV5-8 with TRBJ1-3; D gene ambiguous. The V end lost 0 bases, the J end lost 0 bases, and 13 bases lay between the germline ends. CDR3 length: 17 amino acids. In germline, CDR1 is SGHTS, CDR2 YDEGEE. This CDR3 is CASSLGVALPSGNTIYF. The CDR3 nucleotides are TGTGCCAGCAGCTTGGGTGTGGCACTTCCCTCTGGAAACACCATATATTTT.

The V call is TRBV3-1 (or the pseudogene TRBV3-2), the J call TRBJ1-1, with a possible D match to TRBD1 (5 bases). The CDR3 runs 15 residues. V was trimmed by 0 bases and J by 6 bases, leaving 14 bases between them. In germline, CDR1 is LGHDT, CDR2 YNNKEL (reference sequence). The CDR3 here is CASSQDFRGNAEAFF. As DNA, the CDR3 is TGTGCCAGCAGCCAAGATTTTAGGGGAAACGCTGAAGCTTTCTTT.

The chain is built from TRBV7-4 and TRBJ2-1; weak D call: TRBD2 (5 bases). This CDR3 has 19 amino acids. CDR1 SGHVT and CDR2 SQSDAQ come from the germline V gene. Trimming pared 4 bases from V and 0 bases from J, leaving 22 bases between. The DNA for the CDR3 is TGTGCCAGCAGCTCCCTGGGGAGCAGAAATCGATGCTCCTACAATGAGCAGTTCTTC. As protein: CASSSLGSRNRCSYNEQFF.

The V call is TRBV19, the J call TRBJ2-3; D is perhaps TRBD1 or TRBD2 (5 bases each). Germline-derived CDR1 and CDR2 are LNHDA and SQIVND (reference sequence). The CDR3 is made up of 14 amino acids. The V gene lost 5 bases and the J gene lost 3 bases, with 12 bases spanning the gap. CDR3 DNA: TGTGCCAGTAGTCCCGGGGCGATGACAGATACGCAGTATTTT. Its protein is CASSPGAMTDTQYF.

The V and J genes are TRBV5-1 and TRBJ2-5; D not resolved. The CDR3 sequence is 14 residues long. Looked up from germline, CDR1 is SGHRS and CDR2 is YFSETQ. The V and J ends lost 0 bases and 4 bases respectively, with 10 bases between them. CDR3 DNA sequence: TGCGCCAGCAGCTTGGGGGTAAGAGTAGAGACCCAGTACTTC. Its protein is CASSLGVRVETQYF.

J is TRBJ1-1 and V is TRBV18, with 7 bases aligning to TRBD1. CDR3 length: 13 amino acids. The V gene's germline CDR1 is KGHSH and CDR2 LQKENI. The trim removed 3 bases at V and 6 bases at J, leaving 4 bases unmatched. This CDR3 reads CASSPTGEPEAFF. CDR3 bases: TGTGCCAGCTCACCCACAGGGGAACCTGAAGCTTTCTTT.

The chain has TRBV27 and TRBJ1-4; unclear D gene. CDR3 length: 17 residues. Per germline, CDR1 MNHEY and CDR2 SMNVEV (reference sequence). V lost 6 bases to trimming and J lost 0 bases, with 17 bases between them. This chain's CDR3 is CASSSLGAATTNEKLFF. As DNA, the CDR3 is TGTGCCAGCAGCTCCCTGGGTGCGGCCACAACTAATGAAAAACTGTTTTTT.

This chain connects TRBV7-8 to TRBJ2-7; 8 bases line up with TRBD1. The trim removed 6 bases at V and 6 bases at J, leaving 16 bases unmatched. The CDR3 runs to 16 residues. Germline V lookup: CDR1 SGHVS, CDR2 FQNEAQ. The CDR3 here is CASSRSRTGLSVEQYF. CDR3 DNA: TGTGCCAGCAGTCGGAGTCGGACAGGGCTCTCGGTCGAGCAGTACTTC.

This sequence joins TRBV25-1 and TRBJ2-7, with D tentatively TRBD2 (6 bases). Trimming cost V 8 bases and J 3 bases, with 14 bases left between them. The CDR3 runs to 13 residues. Germline CDR1 reads MGHDK; CDR2 reads SYGVNS. This chain's CDR3 is CASAGTVLYEQYF. The CDR3 DNA sequence: TGTGCCAGCGCCGGGACTGTTCTCTACGAGCAGTACTTC.

This rearrangement joins TRBV28 to TRBJ1-1; 8 bases are shared with TRBD1. This CDR3 has 15 residues. Losses at the gene ends were 7 bases for V and 6 bases for J; bases not matched to a gene: 13. Germline-derived CDR1 and CDR2 are MDHEN and SYDVKM. In DNA form, the CDR3 reads TGTGCCAGCAAGCTCCAGGGGGCGGTATTCCCTGAAGCTTTCTTT. Its protein is CASKLQGAVFPEAFF. Complete variable domain (other parts from reference TRBV28 and TRBJ1-1): DVKVTQSSRYLVKRTGEKVFLECVQDMDHENMFWYRQDPGLGLRLIYFSYDVKMKEKGDIPEGYSVSREKKERFSLILESASTNQTSMYLCASKLQGAVFPEAFFGQGTRLTVV.

J is TRBJ2-1 and V is TRBV10-1; D unresolved. Germline V gene sequence: CDR1 WNHNN, CDR2 SYGVQD (reference sequence). The CDR3 sequence is 16 residues long. Trimming left V 7 bases short and J 0 bases short, with 16 bases between. This chain's CDR3 is CASKLRAVSSYNEQFF. The CDR3 nucleotides are TGCGCCAGCAAACTACGGGCCGTGAGCTCCTACAATGAGCAGTTCTTC.

This clone has only a few counts. The rearrangement uses TRBV6-5 and TRBJ1-1; D gene ambiguous. V was cut by 7 bases and J by 3 bases, with 15 bases left in between. The germline V gene has CDR1 MNHEY and CDR2 SVGAGI. The CDR3 sequence is 14 residues long. CDR3: CASMKGHPDTEAFF. CDR3 sequence (DNA): TGTGCCAGCATGAAGGGCCACCCGGACACTGAAGCTTTCTTT.

The chain carries TRBV7-2 and TRBJ1-4, with 10 bases that match TRBD1. This CDR3 is 14 amino acids long. Germline-derived CDR1 and CDR2 are SGHTA and FQGNSA. Trimming removed 4 bases from V and 5 bases from J; junction bases left unmatched: 1. CDR3 amino acids: CASSSDRGNEKLFF. The CDR3 region has the DNA TGTGCCAGCAGCTCGGACAGGGGGAATGAAAAACTGTTTTTT.

The V and J genes are TRBV5-1 and TRBJ1-6, with 10 bases aligning to TRBD1. From germline, CDR1 is SGHRS and CDR2 YFSETQ. CDR3 length: 17 residues. Trimming at V came to 0 bases and at J to 0 bases, leaving 0 bases not matched to a gene. CDR3 DNA: TGCGCCAGCAGCTTGGGGACAGGGGGCTCCTATAATTCACCCCTCCACTTT. It codes for CASSLGTGGSYNSPLHF. The full variable domain, completed using reference TRBV5-1 and TRBJ1-6, is KAGVTQTPRYLIKTRGQQVTLSCSPISGHRSVSWYQQTPGQGLQFLFEYFSETQRNKGNFPGRFSGRQFSNSRSEMNVSTLELGDSALYLCASSLGTGGSYNSPLHFGNGTRLTVT.

Here the CDR3 reads CSVVQHSGETQYF. CDR3 nucleotide sequence: TGCAGCGTTGTTCAGCACTCAGGGGAGACCCAGTACTTC. V is TRBV29-1 and J is TRBJ2-5; a possible D gene is TRBD1 (5 bases). CDR1 SQVTM and CDR2 ANQGSEA come from the germline V gene. This CDR3 is built from 13 residues. V shed 4 bases and J shed 5 bases, with 14 bases lying between them.

This sequence joins TRBV5-6 and TRBJ1-6, with no clear D. The CDR3 length is 17 residues. With 2 bases removed from V and 2 bases from J, the gap between germline ends came to 14 bases. Germline lookup yields CDR1 SGHDT and CDR2 YYEEEE. The chain's CDR3 is CASSFLRESTYNSPLHF. In nucleotides, the CDR3 is TGTGCCAGCAGCTTCCTCCGAGAGAGTACCTATAATTCACCCCTCCACTTT.

This chain uses TRBV20-1 with TRBJ2-5, with a weak D call TRBD2 (6 bases). The germline CDR1 and CDR2 sequences are DFQATT and SNEGSKA (reference sequence). Between the trimmed V and J ends, which lost 3 bases and 2 bases, there was a span of 19 bases. This CDR3 has 16 amino acids. The CDR3 DNA is TGCAGTGCTAGTAAATTCCCCGGGAGCCTACAAGAGACCCAGTACTTC. This encodes CSASKFPGSLQETQYF.